There are a few counts of the clone carrying this T cell receptor beta chain. Its target is not known. This sample was included in a study of blood T cells in healthy people across ages. Drawing of peripheral blood yielded 8.5 to 10 milliliters from each donor. With V trimmed by 5 bases and J by 0 bases, 8 bases remained unmatched. There are 18 residues in the CDR3. Germline lookup yields CDR1 MDHEN and CDR2 SYDVKM. Using a J-beta primer mix together with a sample-barcoded 5' primer, a second PCR was run for about 6 to 11 cycles. Every cDNA molecule bore a tag from a template-switch adaptor containing 12 random nucleotides. TCRdb itself ran the 5' RACE reads through MiXCR, one entry per CDR3 protein. This repertoire shows around 500,000 distinct CDR3 sequences, roughly 48% found once; its top ten account for 20% to 25%. The study's findings and limits: Any conclusive comparison of naive versus antigen-experienced cells was prevented by using unsorted PBMCs. Among long-lived donors, naive CD4+ cells were more numerous and diversity higher than in aged donors.

The rearrangement uses TRBV28 and TRBJ2-4, with 12 bases aligning to TRBD2. This sequence originates from a man of 80 years or more in good health. Sequences were obtained from blood. CDR3 nucleotide sequence: TGTGCCAGCAGTCCTCGGACTAGCGGGGCCCTAGCCAAAAACATTCAGTACTTC. Translated, it gives CASSPRTSGALAKNIQYF. Variable domain in full (rest from reference TRBV28 and TRBJ2-4): DVKVTQSSRYLVKRTGEKVFLECVQDMDHENMFWYRQDPGLGLRLIYFSYDVKMKEKGDIPEGYSVSREKKERFSLILESASTNQTSMYLCASSPRTSGALAKNIQYFGAGTRLSVL.